One and the same sample provided the 19 T cell receptor beta chains below, sequenced in a study of T cell responses to AZD1222 COVID-19 vaccine. Clones were read by immunoSEQ multiplex PCR, and TCRdb kept only the in-frame ones, dropping some. The top ten hold 25% to 30% of the sample, which has 53,000 or so clones, 70% to 85% seen once. This sample comprised peripheral blood, obtained on day 0 of AZD1222 vaccination. The receptors shown here come from an adult in good health.

The rearrangement uses TRBV6-5 and TRBJ1-2; 9 nucleotides align to TRBD1. Looked up from germline, CDR1 is MNHEY and CDR2 is SVGAGI. The CDR3 spans 14 residues. The V segment lost 5 bases and the J segment 8 bases; nucleotides outside the gene matches: 9. CDR3 nucleotide sequence: TGTGCCAGCAGTCTATCTGGGACAGGGAAGGGCTACACCTTC. It translates to CASSLSGTGKGYTF.

The rearrangement links TRBV7-3 to TRBJ2-7; 7 bases match TRBD1. The CDR3 contains 14 residues. V was clipped by 1 base and J by 5 bases; unmatched bases: 5. CDR1 and CDR2 from the germline V gene are SGHTA and FQGTGA. DNA for the CDR3: TGTGCCAGCAGCTTAAGTCAGGGGGACGACGAGCAGTACTTC. This encodes CASSLSQGDDEQYF.

The gene calls are TRBV27 and TRBJ2-5; 7 nucleotides match TRBD2. The J segment lost 6 bases and the V segment lost 5 bases, leaving 9 bases of the junction unmatched. Germline V gene data show CDR1 as MNHEY and CDR2 as SMNVEV (reference sequence). The CDR3 runs 14 residues. This CDR3 is CASSSMSGVQTQYF. In DNA form, the CDR3 reads TGTGCCAGCAGTAGCATGAGCGGGGTACAGACCCAGTACTTC.

The CDR3 is CASSAQQASYEQYF. CDR3 sequence (DNA): TGTGCCAGCAGCGCCCAACAGGCGTCCTACGAGCAGTACTTC. This chain joins TRBV7-2 and TRBJ2-7; D might be TRBD1 (5 bases). V was shortened by 5 bases and J by 1 base, with 12 bases between the two germline ends. CDR3 length: 14 amino acids. CDR1 and CDR2 from the germline V gene are SGHTA and FQGNSA. Complete variable domain (other parts from reference TRBV7-2 and TRBJ2-7): GAGVSQSPSNKVTEKGKDVELRCDPISGHTALYWYRQSLGQGLEFLIYFQGNSAPDKSGLPSDRFSAERTGGSVSTLTIQRTQQEDSAVYLCASSAQQASYEQYFGPGTRLTVT.

The chain uses TRBV27 and TRBJ1-2, with a weak D call TRBD1 (5 bases). CDR1 and CDR2 from the germline V gene are MNHEY and SMNVEV (reference sequence). The CDR3 spans 14 residues. The germline V and J ends were trimmed by 6 bases and 6 bases, with 17 bases remaining between them. The DNA of the CDR3 is TGTGCCAGCAGGCGGGGGGGATTCGGGCATGGCTACACCTTC. Its translation: CASRRGGFGHGYTF.

This clone occurred once. The chain is built from TRBV5-4 and TRBJ2-1, with 11 bases matching TRBD1. The germline CDR1 and CDR2 sequences are SGHNT and YYREEE (reference sequence). The CDR3 is 15 residues long. Trimming took 3 bases from V and 4 from J; bases not matched to a gene: 3. The DNA of the CDR3 is TGTGCCAGCAGCTCGGACAGGGGGCATTACAATGAGCAGTTCTTC. Its translation: CASSSDRGHYNEQFF.

This rearrangement joins TRBV19 to TRBJ1-5, with no clear D. This CDR3 comprises 13 residues. Germline CDR1 LNHDA, CDR2 SQIVND (reference sequence). V gave up 0 bases and J gave up 3 bases, with 3 bases separating them. The chain's CDR3 is CASSIEPNQPQHF. The CDR3 bases are TGTGCCAGTAGTATAGAGCCCAATCAGCCCCAGCATTTT. Using reference TRBV19 and TRBJ1-5 for the parts outside the CDR3, the full variable domain is DGGITQSPKYLFRKEGQNVTLSCEQNLNHDAMYWYRQDPGQGLRLIYYSQIVNDFQKGDIAEGYSVSREKKESFPLTVTSAQKNPTAFYLCASSIEPNQPQHFGDGTRLSIL.

Concerning this clone: The junction shows a germline mismatch at one end, possibly a read error. The gene calls are TRBV3-1 (or the pseudogene TRBV3-2) and TRBJ2-1; a weak D match, TRBD2 (6 bases). Looked up from germline, CDR1 is LGHDT and CDR2 is YNNKEL (reference sequence). The CDR3 is 14 residues long. The CDR3 here is CVSTPSREWNEQFF. In DNA, the CDR3 is TGTGTCAGCACCCCCTCCCGGGAGTGGAATGAGCAGTTCTTC.

Here the CDR3 reads CASSAASVNTGELFF. CDR3 coding DNA: TGTGCCAGCAGCGCCGCTAGCGTGAACACCGGGGAGCTGTTTTTT. The chain recombines TRBV7-7 with TRBJ2-2, with a possible D match to TRBD2 (6 bases). The CDR3 loop spans 15 amino acids. Germline CDR1 reads SSHAT; CDR2 reads FNYEAQ (reference sequence). V was shortened by 5 bases and J by 1 base, with 11 bases between the two germline ends.

V is TRBV5-1 and J is TRBJ2-1; 12 nucleotides agree with TRBD2. The junction had 4 bases not matched to a gene; V was cut back by 0 bases and J by 9 bases. Germline V gene data show CDR1 as SGHRS and CDR2 as YFSETQ. The CDR3 runs to 15 residues. The CDR3 coding sequence is TGCGCCAGCAGCTTGGAGACTAGCGGGAGTTCTGAGCAGTTCTTC. Residues: CASSLETSGSSEQFF.

This clone came up once. The chain carries TRBV29-1 and TRBJ1-1, with unresolved D. CDR3 length: 13 residues. Germline loops: CDR1 SQVTM, CDR2 ANQGSEA. V gave up 7 bases and J gave up 3 bases, with 15 bases separating them. CDR3 in amino acids: CSACTGRDTEAFF. The CDR3 DNA follows: TGCAGCGCCTGCACGGGAAGGGACACTGAAGCTTTCTTT. The full variable domain, its missing parts supplied by reference TRBV29-1 and TRBJ1-1, is SAVISQKPSRDICQRGTSLTIQCQVDSQVTMMFWYRQQPGQSLTLIATANQGSEATYESGFVIDKFPISRPNLTFSTLTVSNMSPEDSSIYLCSACTGRDTEAFFGQGTRLTVV.

The chain employs TRBV29-1 and TRBJ2-1, with 8 bases lining up with TRBD2. The germline CDR1 and CDR2 sequences are SQVTM and ANQGSEA. The J segment lost 4 bases and the V segment lost 7 bases, leaving 9 bases of the junction unmatched. This CDR3 comprises 14 residues. The CDR3 sequence is CSARGTGGYNEQFF. The CDR3 DNA is TGCAGCGCCCGAGGGACGGGGGGGTACAATGAGCAGTTCTTC.

In its sample, this clone was seen once. The chain uses TRBV14 and TRBJ2-3, with TRBD2 matching over 8 bases. Germline CDR1 and CDR2: SGHDN and FVKESK. The CDR3 runs 17 residues. V gave up 4 bases and J gave up 2 bases; unmatched junction bases: 11. The CDR3 is CASSPLYSGDATDTQYF. The DNA for the CDR3 is TGTGCCAGCAGCCCCCTCTATAGCGGGGACGCCACAGATACGCAGTATTTT.

This clone has a single count. The rearrangement joins TRBV4-2 to TRBJ2-2; D is ambiguous. Germline V gene sequence: CDR1 LGHNA, CDR2 YNFKEQ. Trimming removed 4 bases at V and 5 bases at J, with 5 bases between. The CDR3 is 12 amino acids. CDR3: CASSRLTGELFF. DNA for the CDR3: TGTGCCAGCAGCCGCTTGACCGGGGAGCTGTTTTTT.

This clone was counted only a few times. The J gene is TRBJ2-1, the V gene TRBV7-6; D is possibly TRBD1 or TRBD2 (6 bases each). With 3 bases removed from V and 7 bases from J, the gap between germline ends came to 19 bases. The CDR3 spans 16 residues. Germline V CDR1 and CDR2: SGHVS, FNYEAQ. In nucleotides, the CDR3 is TGTGCCAGCAGCTTGGGACACCCCGCGGGGTGGAATGAGCAGTTCTTC. Amino acids: CASSLGHPAGWNEQFF.

V usage is TRBV19 and J usage is TRBJ2-3; 11 nucleotides agree with TRBD2. CDR1 and CDR2 (germline): LNHDA, SQIVND (reference sequence). The CDR3 contains 15 residues. V lost 7 bases and J lost 5; bases outside the gene matches: 8. The CDR3 region is CASMSSGRARDTQYF. Here the CDR3 DNA reads TGTGCCAGTATGAGTAGCGGGAGGGCAAGAGATACGCAGTATTTT.

The chain links TRBV7-8 to TRBJ2-5; D remains ambiguous. Germline V CDR1 and CDR2: SGHVS, FQNEAQ. The V and J ends lost 0 bases and 0 bases respectively, with 8 bases between them. The CDR3 extends over 15 amino acids. The CDR3: CASSLAGMDQETQYF. Written as DNA, the CDR3 is TGTGCCAGCAGCTTAGCGGGCATGGACCAAGAGACCCAGTACTTC.

This rearrangement joins TRBV19 to TRBJ2-1; 9 bases match TRBD2. From germline, CDR1 is LNHDA and CDR2 SQIVND (reference sequence). This CDR3 has 16 amino acids. The V gene end was trimmed by 2 bases and the J gene end by 1 base; junction bases not matched to a gene: 3. CDR3 in DNA: TGTGCCAGTAGTATATTAAGCGGGAGGTCCTACAATGAGCAGTTCTTC. Residues: CASSILSGRSYNEQFF.

DNA of the CDR3: TGTGCCAGCAGCTTAAATCGGGCGGTCGGGGAGCTGTTTTTT. Translated: CASSLNRAVGELFF. The chain uses TRBV11-2 and TRBJ2-2; D not resolved. The V gene lost 2 bases and the J gene lost 7 bases, with 11 bases spanning the gap. Germline lookup yields CDR1 SGHAT and CDR2 FQNNGV. CDR3 length: 14 amino acids.